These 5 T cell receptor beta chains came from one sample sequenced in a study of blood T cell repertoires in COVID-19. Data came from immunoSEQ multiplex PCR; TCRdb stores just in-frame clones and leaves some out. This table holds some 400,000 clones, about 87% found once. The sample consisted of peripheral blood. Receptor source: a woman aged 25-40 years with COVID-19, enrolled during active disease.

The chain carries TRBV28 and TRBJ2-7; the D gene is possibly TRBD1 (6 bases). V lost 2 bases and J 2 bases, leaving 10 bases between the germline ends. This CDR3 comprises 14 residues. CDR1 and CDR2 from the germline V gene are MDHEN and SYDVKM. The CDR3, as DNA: TGTGCCAGCAGTTTACGGACAGCAACCTACGAGCAGTACTTC. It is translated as CASSLRTATYEQYF.

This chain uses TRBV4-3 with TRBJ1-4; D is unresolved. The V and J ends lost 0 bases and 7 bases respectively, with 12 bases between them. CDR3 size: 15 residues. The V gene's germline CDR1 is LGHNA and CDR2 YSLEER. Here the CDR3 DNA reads TGCGCCAGCAGCCAAGATCGGTCGGCGGGTGAAAAACTGTTTTTT. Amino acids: CASSQDRSAGEKLFF.

The CDR3 spells CASSLSPGTDTQYF. CDR3 nucleotides: TGTGCCAGCAGCCTCTCCCCGGGGACAGATACGCAGTATTTT. J is TRBJ2-3 and V is TRBV7-9; tentative D call: TRBD2 (5 bases). The CDR3 consists of 14 residues. V dropped 5 bases and J dropped 3 bases, with 12 bases sitting between them. From germline, CDR1 is SEHNR and CDR2 FQNEAQ (reference sequence).

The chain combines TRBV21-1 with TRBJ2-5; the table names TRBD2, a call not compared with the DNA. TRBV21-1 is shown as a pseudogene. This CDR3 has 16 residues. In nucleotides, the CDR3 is TGTGCCAGCAGCCCCCCATCGACTAGCGTAAAAGAGACCCAGTACTTC. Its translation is CASSPPSTSVKETQYF.

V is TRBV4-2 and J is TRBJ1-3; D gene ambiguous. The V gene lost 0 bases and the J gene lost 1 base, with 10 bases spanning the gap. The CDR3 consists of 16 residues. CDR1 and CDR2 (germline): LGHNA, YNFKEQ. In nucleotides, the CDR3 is TGTGCCAGCAGCCAAGATCAGGCCTTATCTGGAAACACCATATATTTT. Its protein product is CASSQDQALSGNTIYF.